This note documents a single T cell receptor beta chain sequence. Its antigen is still unknown. The entry originates in a study of T cell responses to AZD1222 COVID-19 vaccine. Study results and limitations: Recipients of two AZD1222 doses showed rising Spike-specific TCR breadth and depth. After the peak T cell response, and only then, were repertoires sampled. Most donors were white British, females outnumbered males, and clonal diversity was possibly underestimated.

Second doses that came at about 4 or about 12 weeks were put together. The length of the CDR3 is 13 residues. V was cut by 5 bases and J by 2 bases, with 10 bases left in between. Using immunoSEQ multiplex PCR, the repertoire was profiled, and TCRdb retains in-frame clones only, with some absent. Of about 140,000 clones in the sample, around 90% were seen once. The sample consisted of peripheral blood, taken 28 days after the second AZD1222 dose. The receptor comes from an adult who received the AZD1222 COVID-19 vaccine. The chain carries TRBV12-3 or TRBV12-4 and TRBJ2-7; possible D gene TRBD1, 5 bases. CDR3 region: CASSPGLAYEQYF. The CDR3 DNA reads TGTGCCAGCAGTCCAGGGTTAGCCTACGAGCAGTACTTC.